The rows below give T cell receptor beta chains drawn from one sample of a study of cytomegalovirus exposure and HLA in healthy donors. TCRdb keeps only in-frame clones here, not all; method: immunoSEQ multiplex PCR. The sample comprises about 360,000 clones, roughly 88% of which are singletons, and over 0.75% rests with the top ten. The sample was PBMCs. These receptors all stem from a woman between 18 and 29 years old in good health and CMV-seronegative. The CDR3 runs from the conserved cysteine through the conserved F or W. The D gene is left open where the match is weak. Part of the rows lack a size; the others show once, few, many or a class for expanded clones.

TRBV5-5	14	TRBJ2-7	TRBD1	-	CASSGGTGPYEQYF	TGTGCCAGCAGCGGCGGGACAGGACCCTACGAGCAGTACTTC
TRBV15	15	TRBJ1-4	-	-	CATSRNAGDREKLFF	TGTGCCACCAGCAGGAATGCAGGGGATCGCGAAAAACTGTTTTTT
TRBV9	14	TRBJ2-7	TRBD1	-	CASSGTGGADEQYF	TGTGCCAGCAGCGGCACAGGGGGCGCGGACGAGCAGTACTTC
TRBV5-6	16	TRBJ2-1	TRBD1	few	CASSSTGDNKYNEQFF	TGTGCCAGCAGCTCGACAGGGGACAATAAATACAATGAGCAGTTCTTC
TRBV28	15	TRBJ2-7	TRBD2	once	CASSLKAGVLYEQYF	TGTGCCAGCAGTTTAAAAGCGGGAGTTCTCTACGAGCAGTACTTC
TRBV30	12	TRBJ1-2	TRBD1	-	CAWGQGAYGYTF	TGTGCCTGGGGACAGGGGGCCTATGGCTACACCTTC
TRBV30	14	TRBJ2-2	TRBD2	-	CAWSEGLVAGELFF	TGTGCTTGGAGTGAAGGACTAGTAGCCGGGGAGCTGTTTTTT
TRBV19	14	TRBJ2-5	TRBD2	-	CASSTSGAKMTQYF	TGTGCCAGTAGTACCAGCGGGGCCAAGATGACCCAGTACTTC
TRBV6-1	15	TRBJ2-7	TRBD1	-	CASSAQGAMIYEQYF	TGTGCCAGCAGTGCGCAGGGGGCTATGATTTACGAGCAGTACTTC
TRBV27	12	TRBJ1-1	-	-	CASREVRGRTFF	TGTGCCAGCAGAGAGGTCAGGGGCAGAACTTTCTTT
TRBV25-1	14	TRBJ1-5	-	few	CASSETVSNQPQHF	TGTGCCAGCAGTGAAACAGTTAGCAATCAGCCCCAGCATTTT
TRBV6-5	15	TRBJ2-1	TRBD2	once	CASSQTSGVYNEQFF	TGTGCCAGCAGCCAGACTAGCGGGGTCTACAATGAGCAGTTCTTC
TRBV7-8	15	TRBJ1-1	-	-	CASSLNTGRNTEAFF	TGTGCCAGCAGCTTAAATACAGGGAGGAACACTGAAGCTTTCTTT
TRBV5-1	17	TRBJ2-2	-	-	CASSLAVSLANTGELFF	TGCGCCAGCAGCTTGGCCGTTAGTCTAGCGAACACCGGGGAGCTGTTTTTT
TRBV2	13	TRBJ2-5	TRBD1	-	CASSEDRGETQYF	TGTGCCAGCAGTGAGGACAGGGGTGAGACCCAGTACTTC
TRBV27	14	TRBJ1-5	-	-	CASSPGQLNQPQHF	TGTGCCAGCAGTCCAGGACAGCTCAATCAGCCCCAGCATTTT
TRBV7-9	14	TRBJ1-4	-	-	CATNNRVDLEKLFF	TGTGCCACCAACAACAGGGTCGACTTGGAAAAACTGTTTTTT
TRBV7-9	14	TRBJ1-1	-	-	CASSLQSKNTEAFF	TGTGCCAGCAGCTTACAATCAAAGAACACTGAAGCTTTCTTT
TRBV27	20	TRBJ2-4	-	-	CASSDNPGQNELRGKNIQYF	TGTGCCAGCAGTGACAATCCGGGACAAAATGAACTTCGAGGCAAAAACATTCAGTACTTC
TRBV6-1	17	TRBJ2-6	-	-	CASSEVPGQSGANVLTF	TGTGCCAGCAGTGAAGTCCCAGGGCAGTCTGGGGCCAACGTCCTGACTTTC
TRBV6-1	18	TRBJ2-3	-	-	CASSEEEGALLSTDTQYF	TGTGCCAGCAGTGAAGAGGAGGGGGCCCTCTTAAGCACAGATACGCAGTATTTT
TRBV9	14	TRBJ2-3	-	-	CASSPYPGTDTQYF	TGTGCCAGCAGCCCGTACCCGGGGACAGATACGCAGTATTTT
TRBV30	13	TRBJ1-5	-	-	CAWSTGGPQPQHF	TGTGCCTGGAGTACGGGGGGCCCCCAGCCCCAGCATTTT
TRBV5-4	16	TRBJ2-7	TRBD2	-	CASSLIITSGGAEQYF	TGTGCCAGCAGCTTGATTATAACTAGCGGGGGCGCCGAGCAGTACTTC
TRBV27	13	TRBJ2-5	-	-	CASSFGIGETQYF	TGTGCCAGCAGTTTTGGTATCGGGGAGACCCAGTACTTC
TRBV28	13	TRBJ1-4	-	-	CASSLFISQKLFF	TGTGCCAGCAGTTTATTTATCAGTCAAAAGCTGTTTTTT
TRBV5-6	17	TRBJ1-5	-	-	CASSSPLRDRLNQPQHF	TGTGCCAGCAGCTCCCCTTTACGTGACAGACTCAATCAGCCCCAGCATTTT
TRBV25-1	15	TRBJ2-7	TRBD2	-	CASSGGGTNGYEQYF	TGTGCCAGCAGTGGTGGGGGGACTAACGGCTACGAGCAGTACTTC
TRBV11-1	19	TRBJ2-1	TRBD2	-	CASTGEGPAPNPSYNEQFF	TGTGCCAGCACCGGGGAGGGCCCAGCCCCTAATCCCTCCTACAATGAGCAGTTCTTC
TRBV9	16	TRBJ1-3	TRBD1	once	CASSVAGGALGNTIYF	TGTGCCAGCAGCGTGGCAGGGGGCGCGCTGGGAAACACCATATATTTT
TRBV5-4	15	TRBJ2-2	-	-	CASSLRTTQGGELFF	TGTGCCAGCAGCTTAAGAACTACTCAGGGCGGGGAGCTGTTTTTT
TRBV28	15	TRBJ1-2	-	once	CASSPPTYGDYGYTF	TGTGCCAGCAGTCCACCGACATACGGGGACTATGGCTACACCTTC
TRBV9	13	TRBJ1-5	-	-	CASSVGTDQPQHF	TGTGCCAGCAGCGTAGGAACAGATCAGCCCCAGCATTTT
TRBV7-9	15	TRBJ1-2	TRBD1	-	CASSRELIQGDGYTF	TGTGCCAGCAGCCGAGAGCTGATACAGGGGGATGGCTACACCTTC
TRBV6-6	14	TRBJ1-1	-	-	CASSYSAGYTEAFF	TGTGCCAGCAGTTACTCGGCAGGGTACACTGAAGCTTTCTTT
TRBV27	13	TRBJ2-6	-	once	CASSAKYRNVLTF	TGTGCCAGCAGTGCAAAGTACAGGAACGTCCTGACTTTC
TRBV30	15	TRBJ2-1	TRBD2	-	CAWIGGASGGSEQFF	TGTGCCTGGATAGGAGGGGCTAGCGGGGGTAGTGAGCAGTTCTTC
TRBV5-4	15	TRBJ2-7	TRBD2	-	CASRFEQRGDYEQYF	TGTGCCAGCCGTTTCGAACAGCGGGGGGACTACGAGCAGTACTTC
TRBV29-1	17	TRBJ2-3	TRBD1	once	CSVEDARWTGFTDTQYF	TGCAGCGTTGAAGACGCCCGATGGACAGGCTTCACAGATACGCAGTATTTT
TRBV29-1	12	TRBJ1-2	-	-	CSVSTVNYGYTF	TGCAGCGTCTCGACAGTTAACTATGGCTACACCTTC
TRBV11-2	16	TRBJ2-3	-	-	CASSPRARGSTDTQYF	TGTGCCAGCAGCCCACGGGCGCGGGGTAGCACAGATACGCAGTATTTT
TRBV6-5	15	TRBJ2-7	-	-	CASSYSNRDMDEQYF	TGTGCCAGCAGTTACTCGAACCGGGACATGGACGAGCAGTACTTC
TRBV28	13	TRBJ1-1	-	-	CASIGTSLTEAFF	TGTGCCAGCATCGGGACATCCTTGACTGAAGCTTTCTTT
TRBV6-6	13	TRBJ2-1	TRBD2	-	CATSGGPYNEQFF	TGTGCCACTTCGGGGGGGCCGTACAATGAGCAGTTCTTC
TRBV27	14	TRBJ1-5	-	-	CASSLGQSNQPQHF	TGTGCCAGCAGTTTAGGGCAGAGCAATCAGCCCCAGCATTTT
TRBV27	17	TRBJ1-3	-	-	CASSLSYRAFSGNTIYF	TGTGCCAGCAGTTTATCCTACAGGGCCTTCTCTGGAAACACCATATATTTT
TRBV21-1	16	TRBJ1-2	-	-	CASSGSTGPTSYGYTF	TGTGCCAGCAGCGGCAGTACAGGGCCAACGAGCTATGGCTACACCTTC
TRBV28	16	TRBJ2-3	-	-	CASSLASSTLTDTQYF	TGTGCCAGCAGCCTTGCTAGCAGTACCCTCACAGATACGCAGTATTTT
TRBV19	14	TRBJ2-3	-	-	CASSPRASTDTQYF	TGTGCCAGTAGTCCGCGGGCTAGCACAGATACGCAGTATTTT
TRBV27	17	TRBJ2-6	-	-	CASTSVRASSGANVLTF	TGTGCCAGCACCAGCGTCAGGGCTAGTTCTGGGGCCAACGTCCTGACTTTC
TRBV5-1	15	TRBJ1-3	-	-	CASSLYGSSGNTIYF	TGCGCCAGCAGCTTGTACGGGAGCTCTGGAAACACCATATATTTT
TRBV9	14	TRBJ2-7	TRBD1	once	CASSATGGGYEQYF	TGTGCCAGCAGCGCGACAGGGGGCGGATACGAGCAGTACTTC
TRBV28	12	TRBJ2-7	-	once	CASSYTSLGAYF	TGTGCCAGCAGTTACACTTCCCTGGGGGCGTACTTC
TRBV27	15	TRBJ1-6	-	once	CASRRTVFFESPLHF	TGTGCCAGCAGAAGGACAGTCTTTTTCGAGTCACCCCTCCACTTT
TRBV10-3	16	TRBJ1-3	-	few	CAISEFLANSGNTIYF	TGTGCCATCAGTGAGTTCCTAGCGAACTCTGGAAACACCATATATTTT